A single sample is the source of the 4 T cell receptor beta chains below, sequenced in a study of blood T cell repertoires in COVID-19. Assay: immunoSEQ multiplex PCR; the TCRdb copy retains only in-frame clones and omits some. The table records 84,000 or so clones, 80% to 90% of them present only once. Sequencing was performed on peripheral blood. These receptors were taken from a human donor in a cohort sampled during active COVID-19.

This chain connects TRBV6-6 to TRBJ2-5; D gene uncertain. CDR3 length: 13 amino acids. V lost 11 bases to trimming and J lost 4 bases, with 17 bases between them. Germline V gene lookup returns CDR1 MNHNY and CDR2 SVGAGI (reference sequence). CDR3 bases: TGTGCCGTTAAAGGTGGAGCTATAGAGACCCAGTACTTC. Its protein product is CAVKGGAIETQYF.

The CDR3 bases are TGTGCCAGCAGCCCCCGCAGCTCCTATAATTCACCCCTCCACTTT. Translating gives CASSPRSSYNSPLHF. The chain couples TRBV6-2 or TRBV6-3 to TRBJ1-6; D gene unclear. The CDR3 is 15 amino acids. Germline V lookup: CDR1 MNHEY, CDR2 SVGEGT. The V end was cut by 6 bases, the J end by 0 bases, with 9 bases between.

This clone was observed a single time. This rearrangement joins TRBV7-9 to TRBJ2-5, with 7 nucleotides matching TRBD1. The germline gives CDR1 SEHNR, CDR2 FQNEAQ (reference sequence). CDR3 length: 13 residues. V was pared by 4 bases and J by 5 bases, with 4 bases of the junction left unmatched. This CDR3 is CASSSPRGETQYF. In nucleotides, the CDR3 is TGTGCCAGCAGCTCCCCCAGGGGGGAGACCCAGTACTTC.

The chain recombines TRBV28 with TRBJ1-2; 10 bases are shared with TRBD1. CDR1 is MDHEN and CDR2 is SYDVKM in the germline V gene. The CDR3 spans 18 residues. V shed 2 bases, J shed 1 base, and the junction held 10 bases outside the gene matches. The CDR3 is CASSLGSDRGTFNYGYTF. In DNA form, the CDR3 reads TGTGCCAGCAGTTTAGGATCGGACAGGGGGACTTTTAACTATGGCTACACCTTC.